This entry lists 26 T cell receptor beta chains sequenced from one sample in a study of human T cells and chemical hapten exposure. TCRdb reanalysed the RACE reads using MiXCR and keeps one entry per CDR3 protein. Of roughly 90,000 distinct CDR3 sequences listed, approximately 11% are singletons. The time point: patch test 3, about 24 weeks after DPC sensitization. Treatment given: therapeutic diphenylcyclopropenone sensitization with weekly scalp DPC. This sample comprised whole blood, obtained in connection with sensitization to the hapten diphenylcyclopropenone (DPC). All receptors come from a woman aged 30 to 39 with alopecia areata. Some clones in this sample may be carry-over from other donors' samples.

The sample holds many counts of this clonotype. This chain connects TRBV4-1 to TRBJ2-1; TRBD2 aligns across 7 bases. The V gene end was trimmed by 0 bases and the J gene end by 12 bases; junction bases not matched to a gene: 5. Germline V CDR1 and CDR2: MGHRA, YSYEKL. The CDR3 contains 13 residues. The CDR3 DNA sequence: TGCGCCAGCAGCCAAGATGCGGGGGTAACGCAGTTCTTC. It yields the protein CASSQDAGVTQFF.

This clonotype was counted many times. This CDR3 reads CASRGQVGDYNEQFF. DNA of the CDR3: TGTGCCAGCAGGGGTCAGGTGGGAGACTACAATGAGCAGTTCTTC. The chain links TRBV6-5 to TRBJ2-1; tentatively, D is TRBD2 (5 bases). This CDR3 has 15 amino acids. CDR1 and CDR2 (germline): MNHEY, SVGAGI. V was cut by 6 bases and J by 3 bases, with 15 bases left in between.

Points on this clonotype: Since a much larger clone is just one base distant, this may be a read error. This chain links TRBV28 with TRBJ1-1; D is unresolved. Germline-derived CDR1 and CDR2 are MDHEN and SYDVKM. The CDR3 extends over 14 amino acids. The CDR3 here is CDSSPLMRRAEAFF. In DNA form, the CDR3 reads TGTGACAGCAGTCCCCTCATGCGGAGGGCTGAAGCTTTCTTT. The entire variable domain, with the rest obtained from reference TRBV28 and TRBJ1-1, is as follows: DVKVTQSSRYLVKRTGEKVFLECVQDMDHENMFWYRQDPGLGLRLIYFSYDVKMKEKGDIPEGYSVSREKKERFSLILESASTNQTSMYLCDSSPLMRRAEAFFGQGTRLTVV.

This clonotype was seen at least ten times. The chain uses TRBV28 and TRBJ2-7; TRBD2 aligns across 9 bases. This CDR3 has 15 residues. Germline V lookup: CDR1 MDHEN, CDR2 SYDVKM. Trimming cost V 2 bases and J 2 bases; bases outside gene matches: 4. CDR3 sequence reads: CASSLGGREAYEQYF. CDR3 coding DNA: TGTGCCAGCAGTTTAGGCGGGAGGGAGGCCTACGAGCAGTACTTC.

This clonotype has ten or more counts. The chain uses TRBV24-1 and TRBJ2-3; D is undetermined. The V and J ends lost 3 bases and 0 bases respectively, with 9 bases between them. The CDR3 loop spans 15 amino acids. Per the germline V gene, CDR1 is KGHDR and CDR2 is SFDVKD. CDR3 protein: CATSDPVRSTDTQYF. Written as DNA, the CDR3 is TGTGCCACCAGTGATCCCGTCCGAAGCACAGATACGCAGTATTTT.

This clonotype was seen a few times. This chain joins TRBV4-1 and TRBJ1-2; D is uncertain. This CDR3 has 15 residues. In germline, CDR1 is MGHRA, CDR2 YSYEKL. V lost 6 bases and J lost 0, with 14 bases in between. The CDR3 spells CASRPNSEANYGYTF. Here the CDR3 DNA reads TGCGCCAGCAGACCTAACTCCGAAGCTAACTATGGCTACACCTTC.

The sample holds a few counts of this clonotype. The chain is built from TRBV28 and TRBJ1-2; 10 bases align to TRBD1. V trimming: 11 bases; J trimming: 12 bases; junction bases outside the gene matches: 12. This CDR3 comprises 12 residues. Per germline, CDR1 MDHEN and CDR2 SYDVKM. The CDR3 DNA sequence: TGTGCCTGCACGGGACAGGGGTTTTCGAACACCTTC. It specifies CACTGQGFSNTF.

This clonotype came up many times. The CDR3 is CASSLIGGTYEQYF. The DNA of the CDR3 is TGCGCCAGCAGCTTAATCGGCGGGACTTACGAGCAGTACTTC. V is TRBV5-1 and J is TRBJ2-7, with a weak D call TRBD2 (6 bases). This CDR3 contains 14 residues. The germline V and J ends were trimmed by 2 bases and 4 bases, with 13 bases remaining between them. Germline assignment: CDR1 SGHRS and CDR2 YFSETQ.

The table lists this clonotype with many counts. This chain uses TRBV28 with TRBJ2-5; 8 nucleotides align to TRBD2. Germline V gene data show CDR1 as MDHEN and CDR2 as SYDVKM. This CDR3 contains 16 residues. The trim removed 3 bases at V and 2 bases at J, leaving 8 bases unmatched. CDR3 nucleotide sequence: TGTGCCAGCAGTTTCGGGCGGGGGGCGAGACAAGAGACCCAGTACTTC. Protein: CASSFGRGARQETQYF.

About this clonotype: This clone may be a read error of a much larger clone one base away. This likely comes from a read error, as the CDR3 has no conserved phenylalanine or tryptophan at its end. The chain links TRBV6-2 or TRBV6-3 to TRBJ2-1; 11 bases are a match to TRBD2. Germline V lookup: CDR1 MNHEY, CDR2 SVGEGT. After removal of 2 bases from V and 7 bases from J, the junction contained 4 bases not matched to a gene. This CDR3 region has 15 residues. CDR3 in DNA: TGTGCCAGCAGTTACCGGTCTAGCGGGGGGAATGAGCAGTTCTCC. Protein: CASSYRSSGGNEQFS.

This clonotype showed up many times. V usage is TRBV5-1 and J usage is TRBJ1-1, with 9 bases fitting TRBD1. Germline assignment: CDR1 SGHRS and CDR2 YFSETQ. The CDR3 loop spans 14 amino acids. The ends lost 4 bases at V and 5 bases at J; junction bases unmatched: 6. Written as DNA, the CDR3 is TGCGCCAGCAGCCGGGACAGGGCCGGGACTGAAGCTTTCTTT. Protein product: CASSRDRAGTEAFF.

The chain combines TRBV3-1 with TRBJ2-5; the D gene is possibly TRBD1 (6 bases). The ends were cut back, 11 bases at V and 3 bases at J, with 10 bases in the middle. This CDR3 spans 11 amino acids. Germline V gene sequence: CDR1 LGHDT, CDR2 YNNKEL (reference sequence). The CDR3 bases are TGTGCCGTCCGGACAGAAGAGACCCAGTACTTC. Translating it yields CAVRTEETQYF.

This clonotype was picked up many times. The chain links TRBV20-1 to TRBJ2-1, with 9 bases lining up with TRBD2. The germline V gene has CDR1 DFQATT and CDR2 SNEGSKA (reference sequence). J lost 3 bases, V lost 3 bases, and 3 bases had no gene match. CDR3 length equals 14 residues. The CDR3 loop reads CSARTSGDYNEQFF. As DNA, the CDR3 is TGCAGTGCTAGGACTAGCGGAGACTACAATGAGCAGTTCTTC.

The chain combines TRBV20-1 with TRBJ1-1; 8 nucleotides line up with TRBD1. Per the germline V gene, CDR1 is DFQATT and CDR2 is SNEGSKA (reference sequence). The CDR3 is made up of 15 amino acids. The trim removed 2 bases at V and 1 base at J, leaving 6 bases unmatched. The CDR3: CSARPGGSWNTEAFF. CDR3 nucleotide sequence: TGCAGTGCTAGACCAGGGGGCTCTTGGAACACTGAAGCTTTCTTT.

This clonotype occurred many times. This chain connects TRBV28 to TRBJ1-2; TRBD1 matches 7 bases. Germline V gene lookup returns CDR1 MDHEN and CDR2 SYDVKM. With V trimmed by 5 bases and J by 8 bases, 5 bases remained unmatched. The CDR3 contains 12 residues. In nucleotides, the CDR3 is TGTGCCAGCAGTCCACAGGGGAAGGGCTACACCTTC. This encodes CASSPQGKGYTF.

The CDR3 here is CASSFTDYEQYF. CDR3 DNA sequence: TGTGCCAGCAGTTTCACGGACTACGAGCAGTACTTC. The chain employs TRBV28 and TRBJ2-7; no reliable D call. This CDR3 contains 12 residues. Looked up from germline, CDR1 is MDHEN and CDR2 is SYDVKM. The V end lost 3 bases, the J end lost 3 bases, and 6 bases lay between the germline ends.

In its sample, this clonotype was seen a few times. V is TRBV5-4 and J is TRBJ2-3; tentative D call: TRBD2 (5 bases). This CDR3 has 15 amino acids. V was clipped by 4 bases and J by 0 bases, with 12 bases between them. Germline loops: CDR1 SGHNT, CDR2 YYREEE (reference sequence). CDR3 in DNA: TGTGCCAGCAGCCGCCCCCCGGGAAGCACAGATACGCAGTATTTT. Amino acid sequence: CASSRPPGSTDTQYF.

This clonotype was seen a few times. CDR3 sequence: CASSSARETQYF. Written as DNA, the CDR3 is TGTGCCAGCAGTTCAGCGAGGGAGACCCAGTACTTC. J is TRBJ2-5 and V is TRBV28; D is uncertain. The CDR3 has 12 amino acids. Trimming shortened V by 4 bases and J by 5 bases, and 8 bases separated the two germline ends. Germline V gives CDR1 MDHEN, CDR2 SYDVKM.

There are many counts of this clonotype. The chain carries TRBV5-4 and TRBJ2-5, with 7 nucleotides matching TRBD2. The CDR3 consists of 15 residues. V lost 0 bases, J lost 1 base, and 3 bases stayed unmatched. Germline V CDR1 and CDR2: SGHNT, YYREEE (reference sequence). CDR3 nucleotide sequence: TGTGCCAGCAGCTTGGCGGGAGGCCTCCAAGAGACCCAGTACTTC. This sequence encodes CASSLAGGLQETQYF.

About this clonotype itself: A much bigger clone sits one base away, suggesting this may be a read error. V is TRBV28 and J is TRBJ2-3; no clear D gene. Germline-derived CDR1 and CDR2 are MDHEN and SYDVKM. This CDR3 comprises 15 residues. Trimming took 4 bases from V and 5 from J, leaving 16 bases between them. CDR3 sequence (DNA): TGTGCCAGCAGTTCCCTAGTCCTTGCCATAGATACGCAGTATTTT. It translates to CASSSLVLAIDTQYF.

This clonotype was observed at least ten times. J is TRBJ1-2 and V is TRBV7-2, with D possibly TRBD1 on 5 matching bases. Deletions cut 5 bases from V and 2 bases from J, with 12 bases between. CDR3 length: 14 amino acids. Germline values: CDR1 SGHTA, CDR2 FQGNSA. In DNA, the CDR3 is TGTGCCAGCAGCGGGGGAGGGGCCAACTATGGCTACACCTTC. Translating it yields CASSGGGANYGYTF.

This chain's CDR3 is CASSNTGGTREKLFF. In DNA form, the CDR3 reads TGTGCCAGCAGCAACACAGGGGGCACTCGTGAAAAACTGTTTTTT. This rearrangement joins TRBV2 to TRBJ1-4; TRBD1 matches 9 bases. The germline CDR1 and CDR2 sequences are SNHLY and FYNNEI. J lost 7 bases, V lost 6 bases, and 9 bases had no gene match. CDR3 size: 15 residues.

This chain connects TRBV29-1 to TRBJ1-6, with D perhaps matching TRBD1 (5 bases). V lost 6 bases and J lost 10, with 16 bases in between. Germline V gives CDR1 SQVTM, CDR2 ANQGSEA. The CDR3 runs to 13 residues. DNA for the CDR3: TGCAGCGTGGGGGACGCCGAAGCGTCACCCCTCCACTTT. Translated, it gives CSVGDAEASPLHF.

The chain links TRBV9 to TRBJ2-5, with D maybe TRBD2 (5 bases). This CDR3 contains 13 residues. The V gene's germline CDR1 is SGDLS and CDR2 YYNGEE. V was pared by 0 bases and J by 5 bases, with 8 bases between. In DNA form, the CDR3 reads TGTGCCAGCAGCGTAGGGGGAGATGAGACCCAGTACTTC. Translation: CASSVGGDETQYF.

This clonotype showed up many times. The chain links TRBV30 to TRBJ2-3; no reliable D call. The germline V and J ends were trimmed by 4 bases and 2 bases, with 13 bases remaining between them. The germline gives CDR1 GTSNPN, CDR2 SVGIG (reference sequence). The CDR3 spans 14 residues. This CDR3 reads CAWTSGYSTDTQYF. Here the CDR3 DNA reads TGTGCCTGGACATCCGGATACTCCACAGATACGCAGTATTTT.

This clonotype has more than one count but fewer than ten. The rearrangement links TRBV4-3 to TRBJ2-7; D unclear. Per germline, CDR1 LGHNA and CDR2 YSLEER. V lost 1 base, J lost 4 bases, and 14 bases lay in between. This CDR3 is built from 15 residues. CDR3 coding DNA: TGCGCCAGCAGCCAAGGGACGGGTTCACTTTACGAGCAGTACTTC. Translating gives CASSQGTGSLYEQYF.